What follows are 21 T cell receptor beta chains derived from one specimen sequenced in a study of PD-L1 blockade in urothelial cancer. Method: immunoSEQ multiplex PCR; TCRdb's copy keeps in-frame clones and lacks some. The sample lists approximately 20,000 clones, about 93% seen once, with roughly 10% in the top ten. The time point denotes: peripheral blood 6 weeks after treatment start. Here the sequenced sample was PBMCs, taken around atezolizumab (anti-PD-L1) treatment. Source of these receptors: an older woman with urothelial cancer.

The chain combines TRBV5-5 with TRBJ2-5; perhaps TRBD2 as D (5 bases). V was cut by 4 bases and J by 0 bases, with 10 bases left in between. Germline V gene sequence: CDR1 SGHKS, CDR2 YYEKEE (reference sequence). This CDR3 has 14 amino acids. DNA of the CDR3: TGTGCCAGCAGCCCAGAGGGTTACCAAGAGACCCAGTACTTC. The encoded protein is CASSPEGYQETQYF.

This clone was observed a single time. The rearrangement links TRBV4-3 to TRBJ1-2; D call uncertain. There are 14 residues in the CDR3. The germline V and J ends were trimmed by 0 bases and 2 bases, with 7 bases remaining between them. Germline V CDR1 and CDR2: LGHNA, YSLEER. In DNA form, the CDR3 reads TGCGCCAGCAGCCAAGATGGGCCAAACTATGGCTACACCTTC. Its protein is CASSQDGPNYGYTF.

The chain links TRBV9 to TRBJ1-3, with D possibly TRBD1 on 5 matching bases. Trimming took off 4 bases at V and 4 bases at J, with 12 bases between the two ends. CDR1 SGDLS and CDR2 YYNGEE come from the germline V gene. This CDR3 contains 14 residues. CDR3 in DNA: TGTGCCAGCAGCACCACAGGAAGAGGAAACACCATATATTTT. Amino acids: CASSTTGRGNTIYF. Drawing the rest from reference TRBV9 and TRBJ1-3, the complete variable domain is DSGVTQTPKHLITATGQRVTLRCSPRSGDLSVYWYQQSLDQGLQFLIQYYNGEERAKGNILERFSAQQFPDLHSELNLSSLELGDSALYFCASSTTGRGNTIYFGEGSWLTVV.

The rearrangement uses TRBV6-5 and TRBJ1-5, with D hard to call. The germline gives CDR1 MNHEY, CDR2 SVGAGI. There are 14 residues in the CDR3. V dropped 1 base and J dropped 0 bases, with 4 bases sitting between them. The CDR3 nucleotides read TGTGCCAGCAGTTACTTGTATAGCAATCAGCCCCAGCATTTT. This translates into CASSYLYSNQPQHF.

The CDR3: CASSQNSGQGATKNIQYF. The CDR3 DNA reads as TGCGCCAGCAGTCAAAATTCGGGGCAGGGGGCTACCAAAAACATTCAGTACTTC. The chain uses TRBV23-1 and TRBJ2-4; 8 bases are shared with TRBD1. TRBV23-1 is classed as an ORF, of uncertain function. The CDR3 length is 18 residues. After removal of 2 bases from V and 2 bases from J, the junction contained 11 bases not matched to a gene.

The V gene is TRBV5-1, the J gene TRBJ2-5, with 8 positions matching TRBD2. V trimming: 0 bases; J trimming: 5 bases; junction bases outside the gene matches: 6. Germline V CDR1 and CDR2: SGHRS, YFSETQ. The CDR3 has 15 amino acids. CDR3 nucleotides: TGCGCCAGCAGCTTGGGGCTAGCGGGCGGGGAGACCCAGTACTTC. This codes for CASSLGLAGGETQYF.

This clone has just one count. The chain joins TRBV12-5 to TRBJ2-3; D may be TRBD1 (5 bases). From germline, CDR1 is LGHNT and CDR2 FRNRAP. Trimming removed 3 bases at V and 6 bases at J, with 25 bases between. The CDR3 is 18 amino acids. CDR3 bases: TGTGCTAGTGGTTTCTCCTGGGGCAGCGTGAGGAAACTGGATACGCAGTATTTT. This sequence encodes CASGFSWGSVRKLDTQYF.

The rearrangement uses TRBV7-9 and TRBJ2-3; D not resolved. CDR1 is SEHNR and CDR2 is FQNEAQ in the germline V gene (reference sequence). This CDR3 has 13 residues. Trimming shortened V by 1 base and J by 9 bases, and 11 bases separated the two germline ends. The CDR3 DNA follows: TGTGCCAGCAGCTTAGGGGCAGGCCAAACGCAGTATTTT. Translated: CASSLGAGQTQYF. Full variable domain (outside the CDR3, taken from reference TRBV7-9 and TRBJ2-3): DTGVSQNPRHKITKRGQNVTFRCDPISEHNRLYWYRQTLGQGPEFLTYFQNEAQLEKSRLLSDRFSAERPKGSFSTLEIQRTEQGDSAMYLCASSLGAGQTQYFGPGTRLTVL.

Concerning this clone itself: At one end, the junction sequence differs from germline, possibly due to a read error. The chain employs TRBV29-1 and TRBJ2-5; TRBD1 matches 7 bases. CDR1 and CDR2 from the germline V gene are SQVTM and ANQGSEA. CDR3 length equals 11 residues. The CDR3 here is CSFDRAQTQYF. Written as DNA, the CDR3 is TGCAGCTTTGACAGGGCCCAGACCCAGTACTTC.

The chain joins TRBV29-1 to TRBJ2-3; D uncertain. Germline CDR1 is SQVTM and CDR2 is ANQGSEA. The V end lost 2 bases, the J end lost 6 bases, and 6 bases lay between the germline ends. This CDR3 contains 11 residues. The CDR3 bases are TGCAGCGTTGAATTCTTCGATACGCAGTATTTT. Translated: CSVEFFDTQYF.

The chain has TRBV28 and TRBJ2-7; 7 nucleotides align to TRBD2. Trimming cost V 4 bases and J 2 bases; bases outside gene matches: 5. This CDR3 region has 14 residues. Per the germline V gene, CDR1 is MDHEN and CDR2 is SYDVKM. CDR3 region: CASSWAGAPYEQYF. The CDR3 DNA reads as TGTGCCAGCAGTTGGGCGGGAGCCCCCTACGAGCAGTACTTC.

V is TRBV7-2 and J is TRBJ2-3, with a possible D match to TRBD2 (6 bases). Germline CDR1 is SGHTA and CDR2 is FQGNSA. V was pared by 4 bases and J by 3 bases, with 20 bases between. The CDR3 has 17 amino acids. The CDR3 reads CASSSDPATSLTDTQYF. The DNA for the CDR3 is TGTGCCAGCAGCTCGGATCCGGCGACTAGTCTTACAGATACGCAGTATTTT.

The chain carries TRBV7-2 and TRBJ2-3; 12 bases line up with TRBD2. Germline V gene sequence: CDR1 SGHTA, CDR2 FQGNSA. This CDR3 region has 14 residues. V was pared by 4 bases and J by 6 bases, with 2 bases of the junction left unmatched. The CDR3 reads CASSSTSGRDTQYF. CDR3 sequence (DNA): TGTGCCAGCAGCTCAACTAGCGGGAGGGATACGCAGTATTTT.

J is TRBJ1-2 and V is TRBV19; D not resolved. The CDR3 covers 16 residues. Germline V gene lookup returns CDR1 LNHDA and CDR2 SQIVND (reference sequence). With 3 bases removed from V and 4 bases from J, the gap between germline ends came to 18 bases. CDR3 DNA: TGTGCCAGTAGTATGCCCGGCAGCTCACCTAGCTATGGCTACACCTTC. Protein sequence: CASSMPGSSPSYGYTF.

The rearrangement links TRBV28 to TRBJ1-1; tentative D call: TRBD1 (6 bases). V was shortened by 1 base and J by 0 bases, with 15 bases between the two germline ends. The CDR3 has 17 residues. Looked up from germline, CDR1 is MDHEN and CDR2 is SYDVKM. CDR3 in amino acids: CASSLYGGAGMNTEAFF. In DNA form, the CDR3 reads TGTGCCAGCAGTTTATATGGGGGGGCCGGGATGAACACTGAAGCTTTCTTT. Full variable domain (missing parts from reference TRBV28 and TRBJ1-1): DVKVTQSSRYLVKRTGEKVFLECVQDMDHENMFWYRQDPGLGLRLIYFSYDVKMKEKGDIPEGYSVSREKKERFSLILESASTNQTSMYLCASSLYGGAGMNTEAFFGQGTRLTVV.

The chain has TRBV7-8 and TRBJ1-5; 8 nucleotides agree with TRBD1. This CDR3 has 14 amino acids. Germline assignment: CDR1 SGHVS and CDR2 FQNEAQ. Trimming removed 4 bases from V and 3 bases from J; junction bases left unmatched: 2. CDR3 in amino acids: CASSSTGVNQPQHF. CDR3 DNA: TGTGCCAGCAGCTCGACAGGGGTCAATCAGCCCCAGCATTTT.

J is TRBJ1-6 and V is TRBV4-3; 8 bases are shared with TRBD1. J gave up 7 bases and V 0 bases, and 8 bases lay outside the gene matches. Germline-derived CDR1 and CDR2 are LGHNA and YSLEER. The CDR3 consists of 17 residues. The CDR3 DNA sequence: TGCGCCAGCAGCCAAGATCGACAGGGGCCCTCAAATTCACCCCTCCACTTT. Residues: CASSQDRQGPSNSPLHF.

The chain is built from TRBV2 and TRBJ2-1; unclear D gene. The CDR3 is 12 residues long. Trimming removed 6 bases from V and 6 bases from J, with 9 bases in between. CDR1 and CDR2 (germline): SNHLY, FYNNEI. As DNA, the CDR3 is TGTGCCAGCAGCACACAAGTCAATGAGCAGTTCTTC. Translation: CASSTQVNEQFF.

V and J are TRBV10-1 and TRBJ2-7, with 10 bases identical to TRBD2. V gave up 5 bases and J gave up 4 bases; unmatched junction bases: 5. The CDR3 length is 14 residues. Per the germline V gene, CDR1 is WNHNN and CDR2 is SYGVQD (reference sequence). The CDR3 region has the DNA TGCGCCAGCAGTAGCGGGGGGGGAACTTACGAGCAGTACTTC. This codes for CASSSGGGTYEQYF.

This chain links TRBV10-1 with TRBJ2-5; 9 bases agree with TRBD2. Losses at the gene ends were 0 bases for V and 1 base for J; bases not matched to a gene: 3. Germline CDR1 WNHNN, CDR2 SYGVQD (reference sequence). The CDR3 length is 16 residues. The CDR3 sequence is CASSESLAGVQETQYF. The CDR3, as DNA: TGCGCCAGCAGTGAGTCGTTAGCGGGGGTCCAAGAGACCCAGTACTTC.

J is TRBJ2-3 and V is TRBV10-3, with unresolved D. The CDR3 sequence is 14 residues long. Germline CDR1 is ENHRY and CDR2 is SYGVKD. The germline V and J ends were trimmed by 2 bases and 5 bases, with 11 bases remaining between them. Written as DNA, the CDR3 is TGTGCCATCAGTGAGGGCTCAAATGGAGATACGCAGTATTTT. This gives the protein CAISEGSNGDTQYF.